This TCR beta chain was sequenced in a study of T cells in Graves' hyperthyroidism and ophthalmopathy. Recently diagnosed hyperthyroidism of less than 2 months' duration affected patients aged 18 to 65. This clonotype was observed at least ten times. RNA transcripts yielded amplified TCR beta CDR3 regions. Initially, a first-round RT-PCR of the TCR CDR3 employed the HTBI primer set. TCRdb analysed the multiplex PCR reads with MiXCR anew, one entry per CDR3 protein. The sample consists of approximately 210,000 distinct CDR3 sequences, approximately 17% of them appearing once. This CDR3 comprises 14 residues. Trimming cost V 4 bases and J 7 bases; bases outside gene matches: 8. Germline V lookup: CDR1 SEHNR, CDR2 FQNEAQ (reference sequence).

The sequenced sample consisted of blood. The TCR comes from a man between 45 and 60 years old with Graves' hyperthyroidism. The chain employs TRBV7-9 and TRBJ2-7, with TRBD2 matching 9 bases. The CDR3 nucleotides read TGTGCCAGCAGCTCCGGGACTAGCTCTCGAGAGCAGTACTTC. Amino acid sequence: CASSSGTSSREQYF.